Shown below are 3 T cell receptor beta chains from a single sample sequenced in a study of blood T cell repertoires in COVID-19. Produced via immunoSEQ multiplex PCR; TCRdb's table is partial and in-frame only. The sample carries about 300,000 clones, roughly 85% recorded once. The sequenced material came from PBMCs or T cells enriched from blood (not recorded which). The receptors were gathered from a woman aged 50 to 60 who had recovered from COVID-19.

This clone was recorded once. The CDR3 region has the DNA TGTGCCAGTACTCCAGTCGTGAACACTGAAGCTTTCTTT. It specifies CASTPVVNTEAFF. This rearrangement joins TRBV19 to TRBJ1-1; D remains unclear. The germline V and J ends were trimmed by 7 bases and 0 bases, with 9 bases remaining between them. CDR3 size: 13 residues. Germline CDR1 is LNHDA and CDR2 is SQIVND (reference sequence).

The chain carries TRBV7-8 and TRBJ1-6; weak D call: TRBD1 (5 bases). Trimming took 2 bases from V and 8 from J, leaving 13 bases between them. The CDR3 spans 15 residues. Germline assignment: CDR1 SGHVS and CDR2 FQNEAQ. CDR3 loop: CASSLRWQGDSPLHF. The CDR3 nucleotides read TGTGCCAGCAGCTTAAGGTGGCAGGGTGATTCACCCCTCCACTTT.

This CDR3 is CASDSGQGLYGGYTF. Here the CDR3 DNA reads TGTGCCAGCGATTCGGGACAGGGTCTATATGGTGGCTACACCTTC. V is TRBV28 and J is TRBJ1-2, with TRBD1 matching 9 bases. Germline values: CDR1 MDHEN, CDR2 SYDVKM. The CDR3 is 15 residues long. V shed 8 bases, J shed 7 bases, and the junction held 14 bases outside the gene matches.